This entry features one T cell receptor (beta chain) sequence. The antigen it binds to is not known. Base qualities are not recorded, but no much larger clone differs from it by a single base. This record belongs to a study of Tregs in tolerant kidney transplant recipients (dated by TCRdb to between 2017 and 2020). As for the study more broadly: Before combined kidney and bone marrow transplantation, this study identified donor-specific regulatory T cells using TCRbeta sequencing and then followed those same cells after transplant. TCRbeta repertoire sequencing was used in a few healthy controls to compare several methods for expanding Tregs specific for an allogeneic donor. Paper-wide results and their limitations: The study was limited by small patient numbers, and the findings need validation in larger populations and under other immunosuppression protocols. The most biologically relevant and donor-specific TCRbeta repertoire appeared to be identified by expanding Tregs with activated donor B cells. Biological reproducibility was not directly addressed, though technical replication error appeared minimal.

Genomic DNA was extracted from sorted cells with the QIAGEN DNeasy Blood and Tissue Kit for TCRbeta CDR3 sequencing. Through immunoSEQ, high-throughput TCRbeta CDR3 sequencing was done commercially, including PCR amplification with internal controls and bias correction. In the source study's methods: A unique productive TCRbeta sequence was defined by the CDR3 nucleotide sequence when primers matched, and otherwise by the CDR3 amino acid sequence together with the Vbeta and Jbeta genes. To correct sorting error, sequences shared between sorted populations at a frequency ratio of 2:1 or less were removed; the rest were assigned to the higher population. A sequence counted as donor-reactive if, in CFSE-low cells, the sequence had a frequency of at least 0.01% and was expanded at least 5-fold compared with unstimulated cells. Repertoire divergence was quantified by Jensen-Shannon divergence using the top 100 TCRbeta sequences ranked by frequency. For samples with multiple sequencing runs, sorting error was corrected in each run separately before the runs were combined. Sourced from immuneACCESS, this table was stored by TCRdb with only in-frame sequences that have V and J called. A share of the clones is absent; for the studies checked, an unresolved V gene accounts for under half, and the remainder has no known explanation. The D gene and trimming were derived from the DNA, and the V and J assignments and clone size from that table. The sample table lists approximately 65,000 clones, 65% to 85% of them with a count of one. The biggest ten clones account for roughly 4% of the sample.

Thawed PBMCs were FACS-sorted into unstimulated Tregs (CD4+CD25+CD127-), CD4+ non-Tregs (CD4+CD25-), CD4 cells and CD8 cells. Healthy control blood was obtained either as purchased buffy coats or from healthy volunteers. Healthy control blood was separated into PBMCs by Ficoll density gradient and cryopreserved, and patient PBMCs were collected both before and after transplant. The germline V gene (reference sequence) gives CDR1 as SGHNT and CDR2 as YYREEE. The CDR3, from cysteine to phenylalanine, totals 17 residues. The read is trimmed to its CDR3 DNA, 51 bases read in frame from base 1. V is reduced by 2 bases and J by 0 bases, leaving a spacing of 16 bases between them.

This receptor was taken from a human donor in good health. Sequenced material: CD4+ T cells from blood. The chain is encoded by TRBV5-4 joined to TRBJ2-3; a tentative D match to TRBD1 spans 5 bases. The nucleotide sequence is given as TGTGCCAGCAGCTTTGGCAGGGCTCCCCCTAGCACAGATACGCAGTATTTT. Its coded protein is CASSFGRAPPSTDTQYF. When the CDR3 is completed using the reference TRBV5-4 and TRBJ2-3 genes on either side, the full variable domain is ETGVTQSPTHLIKTRGQQVTLRCSSQSGHNTVSWYQQALGQGPQFIFQYYREEENGRGNFPPRFSGLQFPNYSSELNVNALELDDSALYLCASSFGRAPPSTDTQYFGPGTRLTVL.